This note documents a single T cell receptor (beta chain) sequence. V lost 1 base and J lost 1, with 4 bases in between. This CDR3 is 13 amino acids long. Germline CDR1 is SNHLY and CDR2 is FYNNEI. With random hexamers, reverse transcription was performed on roughly 0.45 to 1 ug of RNA. TCRdb recomputed calls from the immunoSEQ multiplex PCR reads with MiXCR, one row per CDR3 protein. The repertoire consists of roughly 200,000 distinct CDR3 sequences, with approximately 95% occurring once and the leading ten covering about 0.15%. CD8+ and CD4+ T cells from blood underwent TCR beta sequencing, which was carried out in a high-throughput format. The multiple sclerosis controls comprised treatment-naive patients whose relapsing-remitting disease was stable or active. Negative isolation yielded CD8+ and CD4+ T cells; FACS enriched TEMRA cells. The sample originates from a study of CD8 T cells in Susac syndrome.

This clonotype originated in a human donor with multiple sclerosis. The chain carries TRBV2 and TRBJ2-5; D is unresolved. The specimen was CD8+ T cells from PBMCs. The CDR3 region has the DNA TGTGCCAGCAGTGAAGGGGGCCAAGAGACCCAGTACTTC. It codes for CASSEGGQETQYF.